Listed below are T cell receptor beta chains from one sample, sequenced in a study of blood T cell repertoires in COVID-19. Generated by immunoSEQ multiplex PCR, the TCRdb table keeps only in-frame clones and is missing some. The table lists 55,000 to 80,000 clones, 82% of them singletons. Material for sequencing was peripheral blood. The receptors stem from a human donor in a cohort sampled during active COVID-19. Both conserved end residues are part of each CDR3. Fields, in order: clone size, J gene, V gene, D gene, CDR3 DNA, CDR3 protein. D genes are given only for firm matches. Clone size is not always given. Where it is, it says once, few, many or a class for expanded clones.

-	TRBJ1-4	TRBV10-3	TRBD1	TGTGCCATAAAAGCCGGGACAGGGGGCGCGGCTAATGAAAAACTGTTTTTT	CAIKAGTGGAANEKLFF
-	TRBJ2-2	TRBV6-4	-	TGTGCCAGCAGTGGTTCGGACAGCTACACCGGGGAGCTGTTTTTT	CASSGSDSYTGELFF
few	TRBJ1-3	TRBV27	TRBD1	TGTGCCAGCAGTCCCAGACAGGGGGCTCCCGGAAACACCATATATTTT	CASSPRQGAPGNTIYF
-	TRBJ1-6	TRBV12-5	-	TGTGCTAGTGGTTTGAACAGGTTCTATAATTCACCCCTCCACTTT	CASGLNRFYNSPLHF
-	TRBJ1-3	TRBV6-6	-	TGTGCCAGCAGTGACCGGACAGCTGGAAACACCATATATTTT	CASSDRTAGNTIYF
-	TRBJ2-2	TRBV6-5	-	TGTGCCAGCAGCCGGGGGAGGCCGAACACCGGGGAGCTGTTTTTT	CASSRGRPNTGELFF
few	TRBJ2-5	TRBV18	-	TGTGCCAGCTCACCGGTCAAGCTACAAGAGACCCAGTACTTC	CASSPVKLQETQYF
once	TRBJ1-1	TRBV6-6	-	TGTGCCAGCAGCCTCCAACTCGGGACTGAAGCTTTCTTT	CASSLQLGTEAFF
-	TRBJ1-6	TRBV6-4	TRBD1	TGTGCCAGCAGTGCCGTGACAGGGGGGAATTCACCCCTCCACTTT	CASSAVTGGNSPLHF
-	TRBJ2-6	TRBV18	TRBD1	TGTGCCAGCTCACAAGGACAGGGAGACTCTGGGGCCAACGTCCTGACTTTC	CASSQGQGDSGANVLTF
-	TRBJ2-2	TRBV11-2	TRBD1	TGTGCCAGCAGCTTATGGGGCGGACAGGGGTACACCGGGGAGCTGTTTTTT	CASSLWGGQGYTGELFF
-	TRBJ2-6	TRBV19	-	TGTGCCAGTAGAACACAGGGAGCTGGGGCCAACGTCCTGACTTTC	CASRTQGAGANVLTF
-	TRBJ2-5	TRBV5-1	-	TGCGCCAGCAGCTTGGTGTGGAGTCAAGAGACCCAGTACTTC	CASSLVWSQETQYF
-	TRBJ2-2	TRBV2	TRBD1	TGTGCCAGCACGGGGACAGGGAACACCGGGGAGCTGTTTTTT	CASTGTGNTGELFF
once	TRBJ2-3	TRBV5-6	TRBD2	TGTGCCAGCTCGAATAGCGGGGGGGCCACAGATACGCAGTATTTT	CASSNSGGATDTQYF
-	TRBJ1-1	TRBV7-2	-	TGTGCCAGCAGCCCGAGGGTGGAAGCTTTCTTT	CASSPRVEAFF
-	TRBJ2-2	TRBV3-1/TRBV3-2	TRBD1	TGTGCCAGCGGCCGGGACAGGGGGCCCACCGGGGAGCTGTTTTTT	CASGRDRGPTGELFF
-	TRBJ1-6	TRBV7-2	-	TGTGCCAGCAGCTTATATGGCTCACAATTTAATTCACCCCTCCACTTT	CASSLYGSQFNSPLHF
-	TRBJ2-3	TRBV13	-	TGTGCCAGCAGCTTAAGGGCGGGGAACACAGATACGCAGTATTTT	CASSLRAGNTDTQYF
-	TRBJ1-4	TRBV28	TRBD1	TGTGCCAGCAGAAGAGGGGGCGAAAAACTGTTTTTT	CASRRGGEKLFF
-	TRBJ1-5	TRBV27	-	TGTGCCAGCAGCCCCTTCAAAGCTACTCCAGCGCATCAGCCCCAGCATTTT	CASSPFKATPAHQPQHF
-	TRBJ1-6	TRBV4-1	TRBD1	TGCGCCAGCAGCCAAGACCCAGGGGGCTCCGAGGGTTCACCCCTCCACTTT	CASSQDPGGSEGSPLHF